This record concerns one TCR beta chain sequence. Trimming shortened V by 6 bases and J by 10 bases, and 19 bases separated the two germline ends. In germline, CDR1 is SGHAT, CDR2 FQNNGV. The CDR3 length is 15 residues. The data are from a study of cytomegalovirus exposure and HLA in healthy donors. Primers included in the PCR were 60 Vbeta and 13 Jbeta primers. Sequencing was performed with immunoSEQ multiplex PCR; in TCRdb, only in-frame clones are kept and a portion is missing. The table has about 170,000 clones, about 59% seen once. The TCR comes from a man aged 35 to 55 in good health and CMV-seronegative. This chain connects TRBV11-2 to TRBJ1-6, with a possible D match to TRBD1 (6 bases). Sequencing input: PBMCs. For the CDR3, the DNA is TGTGCCAGCAGTAAAGCGGGGGCAGGAGGCTCACCCCTCCACTTT. This translates into CASSKAGAGGSPLHF.